The present T cell receptor beta chain was sequenced within a study of spatial heterogeneity in lung cancer. Study at large: TCR and UMI combinations that were unique each appeared, on average, more than ten times in raw reads.

Described time point: sample taken at primary tumor resection. The sequenced material consisted of unsorted whole RNA from tumor, nontumor lung or frozen PBMC. The cohort: around 79 early-stage, untreated non-small cell lung cancer patients. This clonotype was seen ten or more times. Its specificity is unknown. V was cut by 5 bases and J by 3 bases, with 8 bases left in between. CDR1 is MNHEY, CDR2 SMNVEV, per germline (reference sequence). This CDR3 has 12 amino acids. Every molecule of TCR cDNA had its own unique molecular identifier. TCRdb independently ran MiXCR on the 5' RACE reads; one entry per CDR3 protein. The sample lists 45,000 to 65,000 distinct CDR3 sequences, over 5.5% seen once, with 2.9% in the top ten. General study points: There were more appearances of ubiquitous expanded tumor TCRs in blood at resection than at follow-up.

The chain uses TRBV27 and TRBJ2-7; the D is unclear. The material was PBMCs, obtained at surgery. This clonotype was obtained from a female donor with early-stage non-small cell lung cancer. The CDR3: CASSQDGYEQYF. The CDR3 DNA reads as TGTGCCAGCAGTCAGGACGGCTACGAGCAGTACTTC.